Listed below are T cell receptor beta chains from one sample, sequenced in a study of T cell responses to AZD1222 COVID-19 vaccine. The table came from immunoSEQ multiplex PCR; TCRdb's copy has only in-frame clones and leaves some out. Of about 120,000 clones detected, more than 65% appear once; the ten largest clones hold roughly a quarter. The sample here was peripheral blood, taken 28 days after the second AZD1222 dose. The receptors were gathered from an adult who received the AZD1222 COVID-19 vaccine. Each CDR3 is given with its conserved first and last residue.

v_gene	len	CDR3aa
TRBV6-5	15	CASSSGTGSGNTIYF
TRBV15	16	CATSRGGTGNGNTIYF
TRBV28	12	CASSSSVDGYTF
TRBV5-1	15	CASSFTGYSTDTQYF
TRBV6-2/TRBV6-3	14	CASSPNWSTDTQYF
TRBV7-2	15	CASSLDGIEDEKLFF
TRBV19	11	CASIRNNEQFF
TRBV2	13	CASEPGSNTEAFF
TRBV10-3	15	CAISERGTSNTEAFF
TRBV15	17	CATSRDQTGGIKNIQYF
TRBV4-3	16	CASSQAGSSYNSPLHF
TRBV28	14	CASSLGQLAQPQHF
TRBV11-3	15	CASSSGPSSGNTIYF
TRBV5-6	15	CASSRPAGTLGEQYF
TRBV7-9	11	CASETTDTQYF
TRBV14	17	CASSQGQGFATNEKLFF
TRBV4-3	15	CASSQNTGTAVLQFF
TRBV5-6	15	CASSHAGRPYNEQFF
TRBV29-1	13	CSAVFRTNTEAFF
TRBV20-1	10	CSASKREQYF
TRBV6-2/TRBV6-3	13	CASSYGDTGELFF
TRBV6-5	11	CASSRGNGYTF
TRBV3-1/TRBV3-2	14	CASSPGPINSPLHF
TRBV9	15	CASSATDSSNQPQHF
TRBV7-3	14	CASSTHGQVSGYTF
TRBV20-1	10	CSASGDEQYF
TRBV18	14	CASSLWGGENGYTF
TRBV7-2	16	CASSLFAGGGGDTQYF
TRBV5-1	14	CASSLDSYNSPLHF
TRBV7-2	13	CASSGTVSYEQYF
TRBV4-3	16	CASSQDRPGPQETQYF
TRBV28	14	CASSLFQGAEKLFF
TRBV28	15	CASSSPGGGGETQYF
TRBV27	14	CASSFSDSSYEQYF
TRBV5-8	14	CASSLRAGANVLTF
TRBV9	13	CASSVGVTDTQYF
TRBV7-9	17	CASSLARGPRTYNEQFF
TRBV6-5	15	CASRLPGQGDYGYTF
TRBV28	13	CASSLRFSDGYTF
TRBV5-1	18	CASNLAGGLNGLGYGYTF
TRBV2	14	CASSSQGPGYGYTF
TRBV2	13	CASSELGTYGYTF
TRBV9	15	CASSVVRDSPYEQYF
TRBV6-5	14	CASTNQGGGYEQYF
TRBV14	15	CASSQALRVGNEQFF
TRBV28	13	CASMVGRNYGYTF
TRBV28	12	CASSGQGEGYTF
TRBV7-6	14	CASSGRDSSYEQYF
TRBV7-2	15	CASSLDGTVQETQYF
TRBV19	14	CASSISRGNSPLHF